The 25 T cell receptor beta chains presented below share a single source sample, sequenced in a study of T cells in Graves' hyperthyroidism and ophthalmopathy. RNA transcripts gave rise to amplified TCR beta CDR3 regions. RT-PCR in the first round (using the HTBI primer set) targeted the TCR CDR3. TCRdb redid the calling of the multiplex PCR reads with MiXCR, one entry per CDR3 protein. The repertoire holds about 540,000 distinct CDR3 sequences, with roughly 50% as singletons. The specimen was peripheral blood or thyroid tissue (not recorded which). These receptors came from a woman aged 18-35 years with Graves' hyperthyroidism.

The table lists this clonotype with a count of one. The V gene is TRBV29-1, the J gene TRBJ2-5; possibly TRBD1 or TRBD2 for D (6 bases each). This CDR3 is built from 13 residues. The ends were cut back, 8 bases at V and 4 bases at J, with 17 bases in the middle. The germline V gene encodes CDR1 SQVTM and CDR2 ANQGSEA. CDR3 sequence (DNA): TGCAGCTTAGGCGGGACACAGGGAGAGACCCAGTACTTC. It is translated as CSLGGTQGETQYF.

This chain connects TRBV10-3 to TRBJ2-1; D remains ambiguous. Trimming pared 10 bases from V and 4 bases from J, leaving 14 bases between. The germline V gene has CDR1 ENHRY and CDR2 SYGVKD. The CDR3 totals 13 residues. The CDR3 DNA sequence: TGTGCCAGCAGCTTGAACAGTTACAATGAGCAGTTCTTC. Translation gives CASSLNSYNEQFF.

The chain recombines TRBV29-1 with TRBJ1-2, with D possibly matching TRBD1 (5 bases). This CDR3 has 12 residues. Per germline, CDR1 SQVTM and CDR2 ANQGSEA. V was shortened by 5 bases and J by 4 bases, with 11 bases between the two germline ends. For the CDR3, the DNA is TGCAGCGTTTTAGGGACCCCCTATGGCTACACCTTC. Residues: CSVLGTPYGYTF. Full variable domain (remainder filled in from reference TRBV29-1 and TRBJ1-2): SAVISQKPSRDICQRGTSLTIQCQVDSQVTMMFWYRQQPGQSLTLIATANQGSEATYESGFVIDKFPISRPNLTFSTLTVSNMSPEDSSIYLCSVLGTPYGYTFGSGTRLTVV.

This clonotype was picked up many times. The CDR3 protein is CASTDTPGETQYF. Here the CDR3 DNA reads TGTGCCAGTACGGACACTCCCGGGGAGACCCAGTACTTC. The chain links TRBV19 to TRBJ2-5; maybe TRBD1 (5 bases). CDR3 length: 13 amino acids. Deletions cut 7 bases from V and 5 bases from J, with 14 bases between. Germline loops: CDR1 LNHDA, CDR2 SQIVND (reference sequence).

The rearrangement uses TRBV29-1 and TRBJ1-1; D remains unclear. Germline CDR1 and CDR2: SQVTM and ANQGSEA. Deletions cut 5 bases from V and 2 bases from J, with 15 bases between. The CDR3 runs to 14 residues. The chain's CDR3 is CSVRAGDFNTEAFF. Written as DNA, the CDR3 is TGCAGCGTTAGGGCAGGAGACTTTAACACTGAAGCTTTCTTT.

This clonotype was seen at least ten times. This chain connects TRBV3-1 to TRBJ1-1; possible D gene TRBD1, 6 bases. The CDR3 is 14 amino acids. The V end was cut by 4 bases, the J end by 7 bases, with 16 bases between. Germline CDR1 and CDR2: LGHDT and YNNKEL (reference sequence). This CDR3 is CASSPIQDSREAFF. The CDR3 region has the DNA TGTGCCAGCAGCCCCATCCAGGACAGCCGTGAAGCTTTCTTT.

This clonotype was counted many times. The V and J genes are TRBV5-8 and TRBJ1-6; 9 bases are shared with TRBD1. J was trimmed by 3 bases and V by 4 bases; bases with no gene match: 5. The germline V gene encodes CDR1 SGHTS and CDR2 YDEGEE. This CDR3 is 16 amino acids long. The CDR3 DNA sequence: TGTGCCAGCAGCGTACCGGGACAGGGCTATAATTCACCCCTCCACTTT. This translates into CASSVPGQGYNSPLHF.

About this clonotype itself: A much bigger clone sits one base away, suggesting this may be a read error. J is TRBJ1-4 and V is TRBV12-3 or TRBV12-4, with 8 bases fitting TRBD1. The CDR3 is 14 amino acids. V shed 6 bases, J shed 10 bases, and the junction held 10 bases outside the gene matches. DNA for the CDR3: TGTGCCAGCAGGCCGGACAGGGACGATGGAAAACTGTTTTTT. Translation: CASRPDRDDGKLFF.

The genes are TRBV20-1 and TRBJ2-5; no clear D. The germline CDR1 and CDR2 sequences are DFQATT and SNEGSKA (reference sequence). The CDR3 sequence is 14 residues long. CDR3 region: CSLVHTKRQETQYF. In DNA, the CDR3 is TGCAGCTTAGTTCACACCAAGAGGCAAGAGACCCAGTACTTC.

This clonotype appeared many times. The chain uses TRBV14 and TRBJ1-2, with 12 bases aligning to TRBD1. The CDR3 totals 16 residues. CDR1 SGHDN and CDR2 FVKESK come from the germline V gene. With 0 bases clipped from V and 5 bases from J, the junction kept 4 bases outside the gene matches. DNA for the CDR3: TGTGCCAGCAGCCAAGACGGGACAGGGGGCCGGTATGGCTACACCTTC. This codes for CASSQDGTGGRYGYTF.

This sequence joins TRBV7-2 and TRBJ2-3; 8 bases are shared with TRBD2. Germline V CDR1 and CDR2: SGHTA, FQGNSA. There are 16 residues in the CDR3. The V and J ends lost 2 bases and 4 bases, in that order; junction bases with no gene match: 8. Here the CDR3 reads CASSLMSGRGPDTQYF. In nucleotides, the CDR3 is TGTGCCAGCAGCTTAATGAGCGGGAGAGGGCCAGATACGCAGTATTTT.

This clonotype was detected only a few times. This chain uses TRBV10-3 with TRBJ2-5, with unresolved D. V lost 0 bases to trimming and J lost 7 bases, with 12 bases between them. Germline V CDR1 and CDR2: ENHRY, SYGVKD. This CDR3 is 14 amino acids long. Here the CDR3 reads CAISESKVLGTQYF. The CDR3 coding sequence is TGTGCCATCAGTGAGTCGAAAGTTTTGGGGACCCAGTACTTC.

Remarks on this clonotype: One end of the junction does not line up with germline, which may come from a read error. The chain uses TRBV6-5 and TRBJ1-5; D uncertain. CDR3 length equals 14 residues. Germline V gives CDR1 MNHEY, CDR2 SVGAGI. CDR3 region: CAGSYTRSNQPQHF. The CDR3 DNA is TGTGCCGGCAGTTATACTCGTAGCAATCAGCCCCAGCATTTT.

The CDR3 DNA reads as TGTGCCACCAGCAGGAAAGATAGCAATCAGCCCCAGCATTTT. Residues: CATSRKDSNQPQHF. The V and J genes are TRBV15 and TRBJ1-5; D unclear. The CDR3 extends over 14 amino acids. Looked up from germline, CDR1 is LNHNV and CDR2 is YYDKDF (reference sequence). V lost 3 bases, J lost 0 bases, and 6 bases lay in between.

The V and J genes are TRBV7-3 and TRBJ2-5; 10 nucleotides match TRBD2. The junction had 6 bases not matched to a gene; V was cut back by 5 bases and J by 3 bases. This CDR3 region has 15 residues. Germline CDR1 reads SGHTA; CDR2 reads FQGTGA. The CDR3 loop is CASSPGTSAEETQYF. As DNA, the CDR3 is TGTGCCAGCAGCCCCGGGACTAGCGCGGAAGAGACCCAGTACTTC.

This clonotype has at least ten counts. The rearrangement joins TRBV7-8 to TRBJ2-5; 8 nucleotides line up with TRBD2. V trimming: 4 bases; J trimming: 2 bases; junction bases outside the gene matches: 6. The CDR3 contains 15 residues. Germline V CDR1 and CDR2: SGHVS, FQNEAQ. The CDR3 sequence is CASSYSSGSQETQYF. CDR3 nucleotides: TGTGCCAGCAGCTACTCTAGCGGGTCACAAGAGACCCAGTACTTC.

This sequence joins TRBV20-1 and TRBJ2-7, with 9 positions matching TRBD1. This CDR3 has 15 amino acids. The J segment lost 10 bases and the V segment lost 4 bases, leaving 17 bases of the junction unmatched. Germline V gene data show CDR1 as DFQATT and CDR2 as SNEGSKA (reference sequence). The CDR3 region has the DNA TGCAGTGCTACTGGGACAGGGATTAGCAATCAGCCCCAGTACTTC. Its translation: CSATGTGISNQPQYF.

The sample holds many counts of this clonotype. V gene TRBV6-5 combines with J gene TRBJ2-5; 8 bases agree with TRBD2. J gave up 4 bases and V 5 bases, and 6 bases lay outside the gene matches. Germline CDR1 MNHEY, CDR2 SVGAGI. CDR3 length equals 14 residues. In DNA, the CDR3 is TGTGCCAGCAGTCGCGGCGCGGGAGGAGAGACCCAGTACTTC. It translates to CASSRGAGGETQYF.

A note on this clonotype: Its ends do not fully match the called genes, so a read error is possible. V is TRBV7-2 and J is TRBJ2-7; D is uncertain. The CDR3 has 14 residues. Germline V CDR1 and CDR2: SGHTA, FQGNSA. DNA for the CDR3: TGTGCCGGCAGCTTTACCGCTAGGGTAGACGAGCAGTACTTC. Its translation: CAGSFTARVDEQYF.

This clonotype has a count of ten or more. CDR3 sequence reads: CASSMGSPGELFF. The CDR3 DNA sequence: TGTGCCAGTAGTATGGGCTCTCCCGGGGAGCTGTTTTTT. This chain uses TRBV19 with TRBJ2-2; D unclear. Trimming removed 3 bases from V and 6 bases from J, with 8 bases in between. The CDR3 has 13 amino acids. Germline CDR1 is LNHDA and CDR2 is SQIVND (reference sequence).

The rearrangement joins TRBV7-2 to TRBJ1-3; a weak D match, TRBD1 (6 bases). The CDR3 is made up of 13 amino acids. CDR1 is SGHTA, CDR2 FQGNSA, per germline. Deletions cut 4 bases from V and 7 bases from J, with 11 bases between. CDR3 amino acids: CASSSKRGNTIYF. CDR3 coding DNA: TGTGCCAGCAGCTCAAAGAGGGGGAACACCATATATTTT.

In regard to this clonotype: This clone may be a read error of a much larger clone one base away. The gene calls are TRBV20-1 and TRBJ1-4; tentatively, D is TRBD1 (5 bases). The germline V gene has CDR1 DFQATT and CDR2 SNEGSKA (reference sequence). The CDR3 totals 15 residues. For the CDR3, the DNA is TGCAGTGCTAGGGGGACGGGTTTGTCTAATGGAAAACTGTTTTTT. Translation: CSARGTGLSNGKLFF.

This clonotype occurred many times. This chain connects TRBV2 to TRBJ2-5; 10 bases map to TRBD1. V lost 6 bases and J lost 4; bases outside the gene matches: 8. The CDR3 extends over 15 amino acids. Germline-derived CDR1 and CDR2 are SNHLY and FYNNEI. The CDR3 region is CASRIRQGARETQYF. Here the CDR3 DNA reads TGTGCCAGCAGGATACGACAGGGGGCGAGAGAGACCCAGTACTTC.

V is TRBV15 and J is TRBJ2-7; D remains unclear. CDR3 length: 12 residues. Trimming took off 0 bases at V and 9 bases at J, with 9 bases between the two ends. CDR1 is LNHNV, CDR2 YYDKDF, per germline (reference sequence). The CDR3 bases are TGTGCCACCAGCAGAGATCGGCTCCTGCAGTACTTC. Translation: CATSRDRLLQYF.

In this sample, this clonotype turned up many times. This chain links TRBV12-3 or TRBV12-4 with TRBJ2-7; no reliable D call. The ends were cut back, 2 bases at V and 3 bases at J, with 11 bases in the middle. The CDR3 extends over 14 amino acids. DNA of the CDR3: TGTGCCAGCAGTTTATCATCGGGTCTCTACGAGCAGTACTTC. Its protein product is CASSLSSGLYEQYF.